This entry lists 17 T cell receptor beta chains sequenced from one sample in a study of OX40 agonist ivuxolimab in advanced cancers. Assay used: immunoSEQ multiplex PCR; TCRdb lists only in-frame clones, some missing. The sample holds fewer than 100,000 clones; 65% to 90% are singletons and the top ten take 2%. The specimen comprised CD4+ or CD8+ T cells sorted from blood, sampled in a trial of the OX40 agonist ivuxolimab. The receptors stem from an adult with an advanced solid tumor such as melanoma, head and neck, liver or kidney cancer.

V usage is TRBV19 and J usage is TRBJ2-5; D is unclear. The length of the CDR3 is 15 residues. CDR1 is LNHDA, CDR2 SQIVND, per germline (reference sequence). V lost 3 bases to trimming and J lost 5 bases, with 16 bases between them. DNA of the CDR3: TGTGCCAGTAGTATCTCGATGCAAGGTGGCGAGACCCAGTACTTC. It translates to CASSISMQGGETQYF.

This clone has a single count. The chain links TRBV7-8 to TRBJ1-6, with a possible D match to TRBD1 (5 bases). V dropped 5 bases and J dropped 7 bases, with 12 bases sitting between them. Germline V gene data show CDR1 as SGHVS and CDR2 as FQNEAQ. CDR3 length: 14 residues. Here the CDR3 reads CASSPWDFNSPLHF. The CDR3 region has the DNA TGTGCCAGCAGCCCCTGGGACTTCAATTCACCCCTCCACTTT.

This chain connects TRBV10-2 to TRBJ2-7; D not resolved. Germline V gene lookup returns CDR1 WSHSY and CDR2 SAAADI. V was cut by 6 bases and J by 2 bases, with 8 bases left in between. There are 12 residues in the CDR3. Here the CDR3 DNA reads TGCGCCAGCAGCAGAGACCCCTACGAGCAGTACTTC. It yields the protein CASSRDPYEQYF.

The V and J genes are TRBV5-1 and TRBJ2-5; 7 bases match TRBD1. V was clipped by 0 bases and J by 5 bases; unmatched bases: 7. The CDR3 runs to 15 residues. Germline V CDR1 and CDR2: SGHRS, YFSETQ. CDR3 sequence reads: CASSLARGGGETQYF. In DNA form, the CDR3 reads TGCGCCAGCAGCTTGGCCAGAGGGGGCGGTGAGACCCAGTACTTC.

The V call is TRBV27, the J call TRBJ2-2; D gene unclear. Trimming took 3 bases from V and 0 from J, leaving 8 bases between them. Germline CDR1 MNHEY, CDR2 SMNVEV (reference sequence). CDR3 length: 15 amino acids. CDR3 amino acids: CASSFWQTNTGELFF. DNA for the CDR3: TGTGCCAGCAGTTTTTGGCAGACGAACACCGGGGAGCTGTTTTTT.

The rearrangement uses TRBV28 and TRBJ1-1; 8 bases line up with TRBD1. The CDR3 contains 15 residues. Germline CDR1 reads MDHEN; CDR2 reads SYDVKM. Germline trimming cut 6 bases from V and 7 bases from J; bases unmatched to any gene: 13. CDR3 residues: CASSVLTGVEGEAFF. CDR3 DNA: TGTGCCAGCAGCGTCCTGACAGGGGTGGAGGGTGAAGCTTTCTTT.

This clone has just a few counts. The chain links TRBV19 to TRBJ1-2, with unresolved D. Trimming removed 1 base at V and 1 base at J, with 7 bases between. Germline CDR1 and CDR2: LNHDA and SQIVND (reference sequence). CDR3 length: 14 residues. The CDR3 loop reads CASSIGVNNYGYTF. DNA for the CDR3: TGTGCCAGTAGTATAGGGGTGAATAACTATGGCTACACCTTC.

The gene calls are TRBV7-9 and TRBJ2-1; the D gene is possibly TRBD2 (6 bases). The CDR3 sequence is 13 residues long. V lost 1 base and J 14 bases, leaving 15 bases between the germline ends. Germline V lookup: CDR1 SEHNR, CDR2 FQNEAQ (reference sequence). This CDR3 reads CASSLGTGRGKFF. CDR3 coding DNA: TGTGCCAGCAGCTTAGGAACGGGCCGGGGGAAGTTCTTC.

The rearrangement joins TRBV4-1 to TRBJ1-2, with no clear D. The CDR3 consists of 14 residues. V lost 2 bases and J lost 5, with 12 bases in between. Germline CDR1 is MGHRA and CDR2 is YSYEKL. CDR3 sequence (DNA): TGCGCCAGCAGCCAACCGGTGAACGCTTATGGCTACACCTTC. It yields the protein CASSQPVNAYGYTF.

As DNA, the CDR3 is TGTGCCAGCAGCTCCGGGACAGGGAGCGGGGAGCTGTTTTTT. This gives the protein CASSSGTGSGELFF. V and J are TRBV11-3 and TRBJ2-2, with TRBD1 identical over 9 bases. The CDR3 covers 14 residues. CDR1 is SGHNT and CDR2 is YENEEA in the germline V gene. J was trimmed by 7 bases and V by 4 bases; bases with no gene match: 4. The variable domain in full, with the rest retrieved from reference TRBV11-3 and TRBJ2-2, is EAGVVQSPRYKIIEKKQPVAFWCNPISGHNTLYWYLQNLGQGPELLIRYENEEAVDDSQLPKDRFSAERLKGVDSTLKIQPAELGDSAVYLCASSSGTGSGELFFGEGSRLTVL.

This CDR3 reads CSVSTGIRDQPQHF. DNA of the CDR3: TGCAGCGTCTCGACAGGTATTCGCGATCAGCCCCAGCATTTT. V is TRBV29-1 and J is TRBJ1-5; D possibly corresponds to TRBD1 (6 bases). The CDR3 runs to 14 residues. Germline V lookup: CDR1 SQVTM, CDR2 ANQGSEA. Between the trimmed V and J ends, which lost 6 bases and 5 bases, there was a span of 17 bases.

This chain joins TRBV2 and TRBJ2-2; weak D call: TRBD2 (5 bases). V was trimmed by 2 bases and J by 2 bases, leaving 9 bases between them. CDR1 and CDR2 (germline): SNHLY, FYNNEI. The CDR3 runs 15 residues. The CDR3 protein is CASSETGYNTGELFF. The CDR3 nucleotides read TGTGCCAGCAGTGAAACGGGGTATAACACCGGGGAGCTGTTTTTT.

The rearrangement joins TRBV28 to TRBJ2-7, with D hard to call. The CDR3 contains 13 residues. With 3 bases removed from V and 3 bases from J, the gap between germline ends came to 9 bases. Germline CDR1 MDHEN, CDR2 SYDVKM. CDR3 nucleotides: TGTGCCAGCAGTTTGGGTCGCAGCTACGAGCAGTACTTC. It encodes CASSLGRSYEQYF.

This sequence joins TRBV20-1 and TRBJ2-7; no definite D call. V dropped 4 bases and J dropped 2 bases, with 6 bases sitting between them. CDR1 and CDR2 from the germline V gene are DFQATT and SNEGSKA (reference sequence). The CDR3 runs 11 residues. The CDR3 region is CSATLAYEQYF. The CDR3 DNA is TGCAGTGCTACCCTAGCCTACGAGCAGTACTTC.

Here the CDR3 DNA reads TGTGCCAGTAGTATAGAACGGGGAACAGGGGGCGACGCGGAGACCCAGTACTTC. It encodes CASSIERGTGGDAETQYF. V is TRBV19 and J is TRBJ2-5; 9 bases are shared with TRBD1. V was pared by 0 bases and J by 5 bases, with 13 bases of the junction left unmatched. The length of the CDR3 is 18 residues. Germline V gene sequence: CDR1 LNHDA, CDR2 SQIVND (reference sequence).

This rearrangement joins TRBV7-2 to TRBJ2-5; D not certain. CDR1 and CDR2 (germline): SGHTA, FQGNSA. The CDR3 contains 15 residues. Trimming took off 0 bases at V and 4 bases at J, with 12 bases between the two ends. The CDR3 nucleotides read TGTGCCAGCAGCTTAGCGCGAGGTGTACCAGAGACCCAGTACTTC. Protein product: CASSLARGVPETQYF.

The CDR3 reads CASSKFSGGASDEQFF. In DNA form, the CDR3 reads TGTGCCAGCAGTAAATTCAGCGGGGGGGCAAGCGATGAGCAGTTCTTC. The V and J genes are TRBV2 and TRBJ2-1, with 10 positions matching TRBD2. The CDR3 consists of 16 residues. Trimming removed 5 bases from V and 8 bases from J; junction bases left unmatched: 12. Germline assignment: CDR1 SNHLY and CDR2 FYNNEI.